This passage covers 8 T cell receptor beta chains from one sample sequenced in a study of T-cell memory formation after mild COVID-19. TCRdb used MiXCR to reprocess the 5' RACE reads, holding one entry per CDR3 protein. The sample carries roughly 47,000 distinct CDR3 sequences, approximately 7% recorded once. The sequencing sample was made of PBMCs or a T cell subset sorted from them (not recorded which). These receptors all stem from a man aged 18 to 30 who had mild COVID-19 (a few samples of this study predate the infection). Cell type and time point are not known.

There are many counts of this clonotype. This chain connects TRBV5-1 to TRBJ1-4; D is undetermined. The V end was cut by 6 bases, the J end by 0 bases, with 9 bases between. In germline, CDR1 is SGHRS, CDR2 YFSETQ. The CDR3 spans 14 residues. CDR3 in amino acids: CASKPDPTNEKLFF. The CDR3 DNA reads as TGCGCCAGCAAACCGGACCCAACTAATGAAAAACTGTTTTTT.

This clonotype was detected only a few times. V usage is TRBV7-3 and J usage is TRBJ1-6; D remains unclear. CDR1 is SGHTA, CDR2 FQGTGA, per germline. The CDR3 totals 12 residues. V was trimmed by 4 bases and J by 15 bases, leaving 13 bases between them. DNA of the CDR3: TGTGCCAGCAGCTCTAATGGTTACCTCCTCCACTTT. This encodes CASSSNGYLLHF.

The chain is built from TRBV2 and TRBJ2-1, with a possible D match to TRBD2 (5 bases). The CDR3 covers 14 residues. Trimming pared 8 bases from V and 8 bases from J, leaving 19 bases between. Germline lookup yields CDR1 SNHLY and CDR2 FYNNEI. CDR3 nucleotides: TGTGCCAGCGAGGCAAGTGGTCCGAGGGATGAGCAGTTCTTC. Translating it yields CASEASGPRDEQFF.

This clonotype has only a few counts. The chain is built from TRBV11-1 and TRBJ2-1; no clear D. With 5 bases removed from V and 6 bases from J, the gap between germline ends came to 23 bases. Germline values: CDR1 SGHAT, CDR2 FQDESV (reference sequence). This CDR3 spans 17 amino acids. The CDR3 bases are TGTGCCAGCAGCCTTCTCCGTGGGTCCACAAGCGCCAATGAGCAGTTCTTC. Protein sequence: CASSLLRGSTSANEQFF.

This clonotype showed up just a few times. The chain employs TRBV4-1 and TRBJ2-5, with D tentatively TRBD1 (5 bases). Per the germline V gene, CDR1 is MGHRA and CDR2 is YSYEKL. Trimming left V 2 bases short and J 5 bases short, with 18 bases between. This CDR3 spans 16 amino acids. The DNA of the CDR3 is TGCGCCAGCAGCCAATCCCTTTCCAAAGGGGTGGAGACCCAGTACTTC. Its protein is CASSQSLSKGVETQYF.

This clonotype has only a few counts. The rearrangement links TRBV7-9 to TRBJ2-1; perhaps TRBD2 as D (6 bases). This CDR3 contains 11 residues. Germline V lookup: CDR1 SEHNR, CDR2 FQNEAQ (reference sequence). Trimming pared 8 bases from V and 10 bases from J, leaving 12 bases between. The CDR3 nucleotides are TGTGCCAGCGTCGGCGGGGTCGAGCAGTTCTTC. It is translated as CASVGGVEQFF.

This chain joins TRBV7-2 and TRBJ2-1; D remains unclear. V was clipped by 1 base and J by 7 bases, with 8 bases between them. The length of the CDR3 is 13 residues. CDR1 and CDR2 from the germline V gene are SGHTA and FQGNSA. The CDR3 DNA is TGTGCCAGCAGCTTAGAGGCGGAAAATGAGCAGTTCTTC. It encodes CASSLEAENEQFF.

The rearrangement links TRBV7-3 to TRBJ1-1; D gene ambiguous. The length of the CDR3 is 13 residues. Trimming took off 5 bases at V and 4 bases at J, with 11 bases between the two ends. Germline lookup yields CDR1 SGHTA and CDR2 FQGTGA. The CDR3 DNA sequence: TGTGCCAGCAGCGACGTAGGTCCCACTGAAGCTTTCTTT. Amino acids: CASSDVGPTEAFF.